What follows are 26 T cell receptor beta chains derived from one specimen sequenced in a study of beta chain features in type 1 diabetes (dated by TCRdb to 2016 to 2019). Libraries were constructed by the immunoSEQ multiplex PCR assay. The entire isolated RNA was reverse transcribed using the High Capacity cDNA Reverse Transcription Kit, and thus expressed TCRB transcripts were sequenced. As stored in TCRdb, this immuneACCESS dataset retains in-frame rearrangements with V and J assigned. A fraction of the clones does not appear; measured against another copy, unresolved V genes explain less than half of the discrepancy, and the remainder lacks a known reason. In all, the sample holds 970,000 or so clones, and under 20% of those were seen once. The top ten constitute around 0.02% of the sample. The sequencing sample was made of naive CD4+ T cells from blood. Interpreted using the paper, the cell subset or site label stands for: true naive CD4+ T cells. Receptors originate from a woman aged 18-29 years in good health.

This clone showed up just a few times. The chain links TRBV20-1 to TRBJ1-1, with D maybe TRBD1 (5 bases). The CDR3 length is 11 residues. Germline loops: CDR1 DFQATT, CDR2 SNEGSKA (reference sequence). V lost 3 bases, J lost 5 bases, and 7 bases lay in between. CDR3 region: CSASRVTEAFF. CDR3 DNA sequence: TGCAGTGCTAGCAGGGTAACTGAAGCTTTCTTT.

This clone has only a few counts. This chain links TRBV19 with TRBJ2-3; D call uncertain. Trimming shortened V by 3 bases and J by 8 bases, and 9 bases separated the two germline ends. The CDR3 spans 12 residues. Per germline, CDR1 LNHDA and CDR2 SQIVND (reference sequence). The CDR3 DNA is TGTGCCAGTAGTATGGAGCGACGTACGCAGTATTTT. Encoded protein: CASSMERRTQYF.

DNA for the CDR3: TGTGCCAGCAGGGGGCAGACCACCTACGAGCAGTACTTC. This gives the protein CASRGQTTYEQYF. This rearrangement joins TRBV28 to TRBJ2-7; D perhaps matches TRBD1 (5 bases). V lost 6 bases to trimming and J lost 2 bases, with 11 bases between them. CDR1 and CDR2 from the germline V gene are MDHEN and SYDVKM. The length of the CDR3 is 13 residues.

This chain connects TRBV5-4 to TRBJ2-5; TRBD2 is a possible D gene (6 bases). CDR1 is SGHNT, CDR2 YYREEE, per germline (reference sequence). CDR3 length equals 16 residues. The V end was cut by 2 bases, the J end by 5 bases, with 19 bases between. CDR3: CASSFPSSQAGETQYF. The CDR3 bases are TGTGCCAGCAGCTTTCCCTCTTCCCAGGCGGGGGAGACCCAGTACTTC.

This chain connects TRBV20-1 to TRBJ1-2, with D tentatively TRBD1 (5 bases). V lost 5 bases to trimming and J lost 8 bases, with 9 bases between them. Germline values: CDR1 DFQATT, CDR2 SNEGSKA (reference sequence). The CDR3 is 10 amino acids. CDR3 bases: TGCAGTGCTTGGGGGAGCGGCTACACCTTC. This sequence encodes CSAWGSGYTF.

This clone was picked up a small number of times. J is TRBJ2-5 and V is TRBV25-1; 11 bases map to TRBD2. This CDR3 spans 18 amino acids. J lost 1 base, V lost 3 bases, and 10 bases had no gene match. The germline V gene has CDR1 MGHDK and CDR2 SYGVNS. CDR3 residues: CASSDFTTGTSGQETQYF. DNA for the CDR3: TGTGCCAGCAGTGACTTTACCACCGGGACTAGCGGCCAAGAGACCCAGTACTTC.

The V gene is TRBV28, the J gene TRBJ1-2, with 8 nucleotides matching TRBD1. From germline, CDR1 is MDHEN and CDR2 SYDVKM. The CDR3 consists of 14 residues. V shed 6 bases and J 4 bases; nucleotides not matched to a gene: 7. The CDR3 DNA follows: TGTGCCAGCAGCGACGGACAGGGTCCCTATGGCTACACCTTC. Translated, it gives CASSDGQGPYGYTF.

This clone was seen a single time. At one end, the junction sequence differs from germline, possibly due to a read error. V and J are TRBV13 and TRBJ2-7; 12 nucleotides align to TRBD2. Germline V gene data show CDR1 as PRHDT and CDR2 as FYEKMQ (reference sequence). The CDR3 is 15 amino acids. The CDR3 is CASSLWTSGEYEQCF. Here the CDR3 DNA reads TGTGCCAGCAGCTTATGGACTAGCGGGGAGTACGAGCAGTGCTTC.

The chain joins TRBV29-1 to TRBJ1-1; D may be TRBD1 (6 bases). V dropped 5 bases and J dropped 10 bases, with 17 bases sitting between them. The CDR3 consists of 12 residues. Germline lookup yields CDR1 SQVTM and CDR2 ANQGSEA. The CDR3 reads CSVPQGRGLAFF. The CDR3 DNA reads TGCAGCGTTCCACAGGGTAGGGGATTAGCTTTCTTT.

The chain combines TRBV19 with TRBJ1-2; no clear D. The CDR3 loop spans 13 amino acids. CDR1 is LNHDA, CDR2 SQIVND, per germline (reference sequence). V was shortened by 3 bases and J by 4 bases, with 9 bases between the two germline ends. The CDR3 sequence is CASSIDWSYGYTF. CDR3 DNA: TGTGCCAGTAGTATCGACTGGAGCTATGGCTACACCTTC.

The chain uses TRBV4-3 and TRBJ2-1; the match to TRBD2 covers 8 bases. Trimming at V came to 1 base and at J to 5 bases, leaving 10 bases not matched to a gene. The germline V gene has CDR1 LGHNA and CDR2 YSLEER. This CDR3 spans 17 amino acids. DNA of the CDR3: TGCGCCAGCAGCCAAGGCTTAAGCGGGAGCGTGAACAATGAGCAGTTCTTC. Amino acid sequence: CASSQGLSGSVNNEQFF.

Notes on this clone: This may be a read error: a much more frequent sequence differs by one nucleotide. This chain joins TRBV27 and TRBJ2-6; unclear D gene. The CDR3 is made up of 14 amino acids. Trimming took 5 bases from V and 0 from J, leaving 5 bases between them. Germline lookup yields CDR1 MNHEY and CDR2 SMNVEV (reference sequence). The CDR3 spells CASSLSSGANVLTF. Written as DNA, the CDR3 is TGTGCCAGCAGTCTGAGCTCTGGGGCCAACGTCCTGACTTTC.

J is TRBJ1-2 and V is TRBV14; D not certain. CDR1 is SGHDN and CDR2 is FVKESK in the germline V gene. Trimming shortened V by 8 bases and J by 6 bases, and 16 bases separated the two germline ends. CDR3 length: 13 residues. The CDR3 reads CASRIAGGDGYTF. The CDR3 bases are TGTGCCAGCCGTATAGCAGGTGGGGATGGCTACACCTTC.

The chain carries TRBV10-3 and TRBJ1-5; D is unclear. The CDR3 spans 13 residues. From germline, CDR1 is ENHRY and CDR2 SYGVKD. V lost 2 bases, J lost 6 bases, and 8 bases lay in between. CDR3 DNA: TGTGCCATCAGTGAGGGATCGGGTCAGCCCCAGCATTTT. It yields the protein CAISEGSGQPQHF.

This clone has a single count. The chain joins TRBV5-1 to TRBJ2-1, with TRBD2 matching 9 bases. From germline, CDR1 is SGHRS and CDR2 YFSETQ. The J segment lost 4 bases and the V segment lost 7 bases, leaving 9 bases of the junction unmatched. The CDR3 is 15 amino acids. Here the CDR3 reads CASGLAGAGYNEQFF. CDR3 nucleotide sequence: TGCGCCAGCGGGTTAGCGGGAGCGGGGTACAATGAGCAGTTCTTC. Full variable domain (remainder filled in from reference TRBV5-1 and TRBJ2-1): KAGVTQTPRYLIKTRGQQVTLSCSPISGHRSVSWYQQTPGQGLQFLFEYFSETQRNKGNFPGRFSGRQFSNSRSEMNVSTLELGDSALYLCASGLAGAGYNEQFFGPGTRLTVL.

The chain recombines TRBV7-3 with TRBJ2-1; the D is unclear. CDR3 size: 16 residues. Germline V gene data show CDR1 as SGHTA and CDR2 as FQGTGA. Trimming pared 5 bases from V and 8 bases from J, leaving 22 bases between. CDR3 coding DNA: TGTGCCAGCAGCCGGGCCCCCTCGAACGGGCCCCATGAGCAGTTCTTC. Residues: CASSRAPSNGPHEQFF.

Only a few counts were recorded for this clone. The rearrangement joins TRBV11-2 to TRBJ2-7; D is possibly TRBD1 or TRBD2 (5 bases each). The CDR3 totals 15 residues. Germline CDR1 reads SGHAT; CDR2 reads FQNNGV. Trimming pared 4 bases from V and 5 bases from J, leaving 18 bases between. CDR3 sequence: CASSSLGRPLHEQYF. Here the CDR3 DNA reads TGTGCCAGCAGCTCACTGGGACGGCCCCTCCACGAGCAGTACTTC.

In its sample, this clone was seen a few times. V usage is TRBV20-1 and J usage is TRBJ2-2; no firm D call. CDR1 is DFQATT and CDR2 is SNEGSKA in the germline V gene (reference sequence). This CDR3 comprises 11 residues. V shed 7 bases and J shed 5 bases, with 8 bases lying between them. This chain's CDR3 is CSVIDTGELFF. The CDR3 coding sequence is TGCAGTGTGATTGATACCGGGGAGCTGTTTTTT.

This CDR3 is CATSRERTSGSYNEQFF. Here the CDR3 DNA reads TGTGCCACCAGCAGAGAGAGGACTAGCGGCTCCTACAATGAGCAGTTCTTC. The chain is built from TRBV15 and TRBJ2-1; 10 bases fit TRBD2. The CDR3 covers 17 residues. V was clipped by 0 bases and J by 0 bases; unmatched bases: 2. Looked up from germline, CDR1 is LNHNV and CDR2 is YYDKDF (reference sequence).

In regard to this clone: The sample contains more than one DNA sequence encoding this CDR3. The chain combines TRBV7-3 with TRBJ2-3, with unresolved D. The CDR3 loop spans 12 amino acids. CDR1 SGHTA and CDR2 FQGTGA come from the germline V gene. Trimming removed 1 base from V and 6 bases from J, with 5 bases in between. The CDR3: CASSLMGDTQYF. The DNA of the CDR3 is TGTGCCAGCAGCTTAATGGGGGATACGCAGTATTTT. The variable domain in full, completed from reference TRBV7-3 and TRBJ2-3, reads GAGVSQTPSNKVTEKGKYVELRCDPISGHTALYWYRQSLGQGPEFLIYFQGTGAADDSGLPNDRFFAVRPEGSVSTLKIQRTERGDSAVYLCASSLMGDTQYFGPGTRLTVL.

This chain connects TRBV7-3 to TRBJ2-1; D may correspond to TRBD1 or TRBD2 (5 bases each). Germline V gene lookup returns CDR1 SGHTA and CDR2 FQGTGA. Trimming removed 5 bases at V and 7 bases at J, with 12 bases between. This CDR3 region has 13 residues. The CDR3 region has the DNA TGTGCCAGCAGCCTAATCAGGGAGAATGAGCAGTTCTTC. Its translation is CASSLIRENEQFF.

There are a few counts of this clone. The chain is built from TRBV4-1 and TRBJ2-1; TRBD1 is a possible D gene (8 bases). The CDR3 is 17 amino acids. Trimming took off 4 bases at V and 9 bases at J, with 25 bases between the two ends. The germline V gene has CDR1 MGHRA and CDR2 YSYEKL. Written as DNA, the CDR3 is TGCGCCAGCAGCCCCTACAGGGGGGGCCGGGGCGTTAGTGAGCAGTTCTTC. It specifies CASSPYRGGRGVSEQFF.

This clone has a handful of counts. The CDR3 loop is CASSTGQGTYEQYF. As DNA, the CDR3 is TGTGCCAGCAGCACGGGACAGGGTACCTACGAGCAGTACTTC. J is TRBJ2-7 and V is TRBV5-5; 9 bases map to TRBD1. The CDR3 sequence is 14 residues long. The ends lost 4 bases at V and 2 bases at J; junction bases unmatched: 4. Germline assignment: CDR1 SGHKS and CDR2 YYEKEE (reference sequence).

This clone showed up just a few times. The rearrangement uses TRBV13 and TRBJ2-7, with a possible D match to TRBD2 (5 bases). Looked up from germline, CDR1 is PRHDT and CDR2 is FYEKMQ (reference sequence). This CDR3 comprises 16 residues. V lost 0 bases and J 3 bases, leaving 15 bases between the germline ends. The CDR3 here is CASSLGRRLAGYEQYF. CDR3 bases: TGTGCCAGCAGCTTAGGCCGTCGGCTAGCAGGCTACGAGCAGTACTTC.

The J gene is TRBJ2-3, the V gene TRBV5-1; D ambiguous. CDR1 is SGHRS, CDR2 YFSETQ, per germline. Trimming removed 3 bases from V and 11 bases from J, with 13 bases in between. The CDR3 is 12 amino acids. DNA for the CDR3: TGCGCCAGCAGCTCGGACCGGCGTGGGCAGTATTTT. It encodes CASSSDRRGQYF.

This clone was seen a few times. The genes are TRBV20-1 and TRBJ1-3; D unclear. The CDR3 covers 11 residues. The V and J ends lost 5 bases and 4 bases respectively, with 6 bases between them. Germline loops: CDR1 DFQATT, CDR2 SNEGSKA (reference sequence). Here the CDR3 reads CSAYWGNTIYF. In nucleotides, the CDR3 is TGCAGTGCTTATTGGGGAAACACCATATATTTT.